This is a list of T cell receptor beta chains from one sample in a study of shared clonotypes between healthy human individuals. Only in-frame clones appear in the TCRdb table, and some are missing; sequencing was by immunoSEQ multiplex PCR. The sample lists about 820,000 clones, almost 95% occurring once. Sequencing input: naive CD8+ T cells sorted from blood. Every receptor here comes from a man younger than 45 in good health. CDR3s include the opening cysteine and the closing phenylalanine or tryptophan. Fields, in order: D gene, clone size, V gene, J gene, CDR3 DNA, CDR3 protein. A D gene is named only where the DNA matches it firmly. Size is omitted from some rows. Given values are once, few, many or a class for expanded clones.

NA,NA,TRBV5-6,TRBJ2-3,TGTGCCAGCAGCATAACTAGCTTCGATACGCAGTATTTT,CASSITSFDTQYF
NA,NA,TRBV11-2,TRBJ2-5,TGTGCCAGCAGCTTAGCAGCCCTTGACCAGTACTTC,CASSLAALDQYF
TRBD1,NA,TRBV10-1,TRBJ2-7,TGCGCCAGCAATAGGAACAGGGGTGTAAGGGCCTACGAGCAGTACTTC,CASNRNRGVRAYEQYF
TRBD1,NA,TRBV18,TRBJ1-2,TGTGCCAGCTCACTAGCTTGGACAGGAGTGGATGGCTACACCTTC,CASSLAWTGVDGYTF
NA,few,TRBV7-3,TRBJ2-1,TGTGCCAGCAGCCCCCCGACTCACAATGAGCAGTTCTTC,CASSPPTHNEQFF
TRBD1,NA,TRBV9,TRBJ2-7,TGTGCCAGCAGCCCCTCCTTCGACAGGGCGGGCTCCTACGAGCAGTACTTC,CASSPSFDRAGSYEQYF
NA,NA,TRBV2,TRBJ2-7,TGTGCCAGCGTCGGCAGGGGCTACGAGCAGTACTTC,CASVGRGYEQYF
TRBD2,NA,TRBV5-4,TRBJ2-2,TGTGCCAGCAGCTTTGTTAGCGGGAGAACCGGGGAGCTGTTTTTT,CASSFVSGRTGELFF
NA,NA,TRBV5-6,TRBJ2-7,TGTGCCAGCAGCATCCGTGTCGGTTCCTACGAGCAGTACTTC,CASSIRVGSYEQYF
NA,NA,TRBV9,TRBJ2-7,TGTGCCAGCAGCCCAGGTCCCTCTGGGCAGTACTTC,CASSPGPSGQYF
NA,NA,TRBV13,TRBJ1-5,TGTGCCAGCAGCTTCAGGGGAGGGGATCAGCCCCAGCATTTT,CASSFRGGDQPQHF
NA,NA,TRBV10-2,TRBJ2-7,TGCGCCGCAAAGGGGGGTTACGAGCAGTACTTC,CAAKGGYEQYF
TRBD2,NA,TRBV29-1,TRBJ2-5,TGCAGCGTTGAACTAGCGGGAGGGCCGGACCAAGAGACCCAGTACTTC,CSVELAGGPDQETQYF
NA,NA,TRBV2,TRBJ1-1,TGTGCCAGCAGTGACCCGATGAGGGGCACTGAAGCTTTCTTT,CASSDPMRGTEAFF
NA,NA,TRBV7-9,TRBJ2-3,TGTGCCAGCAGCCTATCCTCCGGGCCCTCGACAGACATCGATACGCAGTATTTT,CASSLSSGPSTDIDTQYF
NA,NA,TRBV6-5,TRBJ2-1,TGTGCCAGCGGGGAATACAATGAGCAGTTCTTC,CASGEYNEQFF
TRBD2,once,TRBV2,TRBJ2-7,TGTGCCAGCAGTGAACTAGCGGGAGGTAGCTCCTACGAGCAGTACTTC,CASSELAGGSSYEQYF
NA,NA,TRBV5-6,TRBJ1-1,TGTGCCAGCAGCTTGGAAGGGTCTACAGAAGCTTTCTTT,CASSLEGSTEAFF
NA,few,TRBV20-1,TRBJ1-2,TGCAGTGCTAGGGTGGGGCGCGGCTACACCTTC,CSARVGRGYTF
TRBD2,NA,TRBV4-3,TRBJ2-3,TGCGCCAGCAGCCAAGGGGTCGGCGGGAGTGGCACAGATACGCAGTATTTT,CASSQGVGGSGTDTQYF
NA,NA,TRBV5-4,TRBJ1-1,TGTGCCAGCAGCCTTCGTGGGGGGGAAGCTTTCTTT,CASSLRGGEAFF
NA,NA,TRBV7-9,TRBJ2-7,TGTGCCAGCAGCGGCACAACAGAGAGCATTTACGAGCAGTACTTC,CASSGTTESIYEQYF
TRBD1,NA,TRBV7-9,TRBJ2-7,TGTGCCAGCAGCTCTACAGGGGGCTACGAGCAGTACTTC,CASSSTGGYEQYF
TRBD2,NA,TRBV7-9,TRBJ2-3,TGTGCCAGCAGCTCTATAGCGGGAGGGGTAGATACGCAGTATTTT,CASSSIAGGVDTQYF
NA,NA,TRBV7-6,TRBJ2-7,TGTGCCAGCAGCTTAGCCCCGGTGGGGTATAACGAGCAGTACTTC,CASSLAPVGYNEQYF
NA,NA,TRBV11-2,TRBJ1-1,TGTGCCAGCAGCTTAGCAGGGCACACTGAAGCTTTCTTT,CASSLAGHTEAFF
NA,NA,TRBV9,TRBJ1-1,TGTGCCAGCAGCGGGGGGCGCATGAACACTGAAGCTTTCTTT,CASSGGRMNTEAFF
NA,NA,TRBV27,TRBJ2-2,TGTGCCAGCAGGCCTGGGGGGATCGGGGAGCTGTTTTTT,CASRPGGIGELFF
NA,NA,TRBV7-9,TRBJ2-3,TGTGCCAGCAGCTTAGCAGAAGATACGCAGTATTTT,CASSLAEDTQYF
TRBD1,NA,TRBV30,TRBJ2-1,TGTGCCTGGTCGGACAGGGGCTCCTACAATGAGCAGTTCTTC,CAWSDRGSYNEQFF
NA,NA,TRBV7-9,TRBJ1-1,TGTGCCAGCAGGTTCTCTGGGCCTGAAGCTTTCTTT,CASRFSGPEAFF
NA,NA,TRBV11-2,TRBJ2-7,TGTGCCAGCAGCCCCCGACAGAAAGCCTACGAGCAGTACTTC,CASSPRQKAYEQYF
TRBD1,NA,TRBV28,TRBJ1-4,TGTGCCACCGACGACAGGGTGGTGGACAGGGCGGGAGAAAAACTGTTTTTT,CATDDRVVDRAGEKLFF
NA,NA,TRBV4-1,TRBJ2-3,TGCGCCAGCAGCCAGATCCTCACTGATACGCAGTATTTT,CASSQILTDTQYF
NA,NA,TRBV2,TRBJ1-5,TGTGCCAGCAGTGAATTTCTAGGGAAGTCCCAGCATTTT,CASSEFLGKSQHF
NA,NA,TRBV6-6,TRBJ2-7,TGTGCCAGCAGTTACGTAGGGCCGGGGGAGCAGTACTTC,CASSYVGPGEQYF
NA,NA,TRBV7-8,TRBJ1-2,TGTGCCAGCAGCTTAATAGCCGGATCAGACTATGGCTACACCTTC,CASSLIAGSDYGYTF
NA,NA,TRBV11-2,TRBJ2-1,TGTGCCAGCAGCTTAGGCGGGGAGTCTCCCTACAATGAGCAGTTCTTC,CASSLGGESPYNEQFF
TRBD2,NA,TRBV4-1,TRBJ2-3,TGCGCCAGCAGCCAAGGCATAGCGGGAGGGCCTAAAGATACGCAGTATTTT,CASSQGIAGGPKDTQYF
TRBD2,NA,TRBV15,TRBJ2-1,TGTGCCACCAGCAGGGAGCCGCGGGAGAGGCCCAATGAGCAGTTCTTC,CATSREPRERPNEQFF
NA,NA,TRBV7-9,TRBJ2-7,TGTGCCAGCAGCCGCGGCGCAGAGCAGTACTTC,CASSRGAEQYF
NA,NA,TRBV5-1,TRBJ1-1,TGCGCCAGCAGCTTGGAACGACAGGCCGTCGAAGCTTTCTTT,CASSLERQAVEAFF
NA,NA,TRBV7-9,TRBJ2-5,TGTGCCAGCAGCGGACCAACCATGGTCAGCGAGACCCAGTACTTC,CASSGPTMVSETQYF
NA,NA,TRBV4-3,TRBJ1-1,TGCGCCAGCAGTCTTACAGGGAATACTGAAGCTTTCTTT,CASSLTGNTEAFF
NA,once,TRBV5-1,TRBJ2-1,TGCGCCAGTACACTGGCGGCCCTCTCCTACAATGAGCAGTTCTTC,CASTLAALSYNEQFF
NA,NA,TRBV7-3,TRBJ2-7,TGTGCCAGCAGCGGACCGACGGGGGAGCAGTACTTC,CASSGPTGEQYF
TRBD2,NA,TRBV9,TRBJ2-2,TGTGCCAGCAGCGCCCGGACTAGCGGGAGACACACCGGGGAGCTGTTTTTT,CASSARTSGRHTGELFF